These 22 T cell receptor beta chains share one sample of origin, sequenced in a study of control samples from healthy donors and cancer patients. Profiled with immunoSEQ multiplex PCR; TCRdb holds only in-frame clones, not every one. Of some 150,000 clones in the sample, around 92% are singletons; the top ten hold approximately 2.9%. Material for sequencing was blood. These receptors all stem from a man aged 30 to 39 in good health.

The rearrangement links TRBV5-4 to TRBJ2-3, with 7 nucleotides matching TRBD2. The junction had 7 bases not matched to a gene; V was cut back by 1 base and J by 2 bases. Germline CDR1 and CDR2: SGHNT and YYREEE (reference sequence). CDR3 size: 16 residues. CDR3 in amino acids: CASSLRAGQNTDTQYF. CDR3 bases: TGTGCCAGCAGCTTGCGAGCGGGGCAAAACACAGATACGCAGTATTTT.

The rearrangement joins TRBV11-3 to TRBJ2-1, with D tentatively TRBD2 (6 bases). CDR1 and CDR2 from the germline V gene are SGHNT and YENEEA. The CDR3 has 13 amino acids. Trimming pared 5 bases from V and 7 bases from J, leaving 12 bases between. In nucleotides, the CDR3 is TGTGCCAGCAGCCCCCCCCTAGCGAATGAGCAGTTCTTC. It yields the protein CASSPPLANEQFF.

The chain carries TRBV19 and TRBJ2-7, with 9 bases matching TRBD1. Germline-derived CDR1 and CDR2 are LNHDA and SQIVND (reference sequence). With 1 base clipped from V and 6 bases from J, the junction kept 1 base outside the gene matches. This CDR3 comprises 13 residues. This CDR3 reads CASSIGTGVEQYF. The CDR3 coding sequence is TGTGCCAGTAGTATAGGGACAGGGGTCGAGCAGTACTTC.

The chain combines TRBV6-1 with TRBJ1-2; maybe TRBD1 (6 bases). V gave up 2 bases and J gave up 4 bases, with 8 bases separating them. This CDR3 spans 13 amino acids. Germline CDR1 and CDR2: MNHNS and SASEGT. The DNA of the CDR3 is TGTGCCAGCAGTGAAAGCAGGGGCTATGGCTACACCTTC. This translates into CASSESRGYGYTF.

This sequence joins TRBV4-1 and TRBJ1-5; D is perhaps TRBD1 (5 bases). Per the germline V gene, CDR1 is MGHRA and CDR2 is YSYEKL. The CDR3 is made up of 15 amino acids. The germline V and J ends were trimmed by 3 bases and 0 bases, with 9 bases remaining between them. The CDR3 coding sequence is TGCGCCAGCAGCCACGGGGACCTTAGCAATCAGCCCCAGCATTTT. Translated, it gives CASSHGDLSNQPQHF.

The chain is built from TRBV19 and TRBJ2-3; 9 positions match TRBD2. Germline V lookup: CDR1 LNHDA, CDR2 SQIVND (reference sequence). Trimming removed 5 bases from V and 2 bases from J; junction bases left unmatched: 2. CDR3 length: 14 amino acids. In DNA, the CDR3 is TGTGCCAGTAGTGCTAGCGGGGACACAGATACGCAGTATTTT. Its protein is CASSASGDTDTQYF.

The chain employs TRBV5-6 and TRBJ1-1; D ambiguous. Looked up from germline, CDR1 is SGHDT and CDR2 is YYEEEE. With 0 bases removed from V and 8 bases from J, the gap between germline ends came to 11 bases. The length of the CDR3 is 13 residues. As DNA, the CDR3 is TGTGCCAGCAGCTTGGCCTCCAGAGCGGAAGCTTTCTTT. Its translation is CASSLASRAEAFF.

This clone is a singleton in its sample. As DNA, the CDR3 is TGTGCCAGCAGGGGAGACAGGGGAGGAACAGATACGCAGTATTTT. Its translation is CASRGDRGGTDTQYF. This sequence joins TRBV2 and TRBJ2-3; 8 bases are a match to TRBD1. The length of the CDR3 is 15 residues. After removal of 6 bases from V and 3 bases from J, the junction contained 8 bases not matched to a gene. Germline-derived CDR1 and CDR2 are SNHLY and FYNNEI.

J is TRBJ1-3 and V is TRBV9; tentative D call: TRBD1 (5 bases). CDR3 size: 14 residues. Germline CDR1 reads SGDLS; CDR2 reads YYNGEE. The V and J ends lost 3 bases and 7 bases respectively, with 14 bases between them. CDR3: CASSGFPGDNTIYF. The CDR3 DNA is TGTGCCAGCAGCGGGTTTCCGGGGGATAACACCATATATTTT.

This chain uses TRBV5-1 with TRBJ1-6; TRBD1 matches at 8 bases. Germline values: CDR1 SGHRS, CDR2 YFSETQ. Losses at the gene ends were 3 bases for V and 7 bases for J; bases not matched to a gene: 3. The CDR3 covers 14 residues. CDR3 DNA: TGCGCCAGCAGCTCAGGGGGCGGAAATTCACCCCTCCACTTT. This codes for CASSSGGGNSPLHF.

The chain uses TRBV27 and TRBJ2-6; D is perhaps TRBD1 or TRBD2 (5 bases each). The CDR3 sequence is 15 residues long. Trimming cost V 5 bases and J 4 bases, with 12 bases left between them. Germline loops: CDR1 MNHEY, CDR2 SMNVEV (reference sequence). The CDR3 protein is CASSPAGSGANVLTF. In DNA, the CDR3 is TGTGCCAGCAGTCCCGCAGGGAGCGGGGCCAACGTCCTGACTTTC. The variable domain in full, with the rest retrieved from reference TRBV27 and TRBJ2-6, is EAQVTQNPRYLITVTGKKLTVTCSQNMNHEYMSWYRQDPGLGLRQIYYSMNVEVTDKGDVPEGYKVSRKEKRNFPLILESPSPNQTSLYFCASSPAGSGANVLTFGAGSRLTVL.

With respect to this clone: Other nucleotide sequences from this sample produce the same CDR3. CDR3: CASSQEVGGAGGTTDTQYF. In nucleotides, the CDR3 is TGTGCCAGCAGCCAAGAAGTGGGGGGAGCGGGGGGGACCACAGATACGCAGTATTTT. V usage is TRBV3-1 (or the pseudogene TRBV3-2) and J usage is TRBJ2-3; 10 bases map to TRBD2. Germline V gene lookup returns CDR1 LGHDT and CDR2 YNNKEL (reference sequence). The CDR3 totals 19 residues. V was pared by 0 bases and J by 2 bases, with 11 bases of the junction left unmatched.

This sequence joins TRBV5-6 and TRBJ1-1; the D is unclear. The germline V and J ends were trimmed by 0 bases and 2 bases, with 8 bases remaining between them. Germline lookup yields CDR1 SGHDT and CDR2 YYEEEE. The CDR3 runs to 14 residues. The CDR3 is CASSLERANTEAFF. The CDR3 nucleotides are TGTGCCAGCAGCTTGGAAAGGGCCAACACTGAAGCTTTCTTT.

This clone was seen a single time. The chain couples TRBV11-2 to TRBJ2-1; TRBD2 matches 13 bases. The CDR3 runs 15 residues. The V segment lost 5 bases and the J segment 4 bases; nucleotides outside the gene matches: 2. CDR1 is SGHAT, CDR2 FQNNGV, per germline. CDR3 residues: CASSPTSGGYNEQFF. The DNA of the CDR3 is TGTGCCAGCAGCCCGACTAGCGGGGGGTACAATGAGCAGTTCTTC.

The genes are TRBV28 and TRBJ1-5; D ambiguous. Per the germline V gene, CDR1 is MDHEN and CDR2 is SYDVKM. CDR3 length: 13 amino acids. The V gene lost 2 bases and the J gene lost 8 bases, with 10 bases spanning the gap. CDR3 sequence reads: CASSLGGFEPQHF. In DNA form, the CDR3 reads TGTGCCAGCAGTTTAGGTGGGTTTGAGCCCCAGCATTTT.

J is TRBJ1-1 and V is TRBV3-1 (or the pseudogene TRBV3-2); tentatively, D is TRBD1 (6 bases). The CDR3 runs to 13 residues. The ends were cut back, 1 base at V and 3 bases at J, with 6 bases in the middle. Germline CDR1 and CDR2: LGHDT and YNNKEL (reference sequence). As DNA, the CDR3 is TGTGCCAGCAGCCAAGGGACAGACACTGAAGCTTTCTTT. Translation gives CASSQGTDTEAFF.

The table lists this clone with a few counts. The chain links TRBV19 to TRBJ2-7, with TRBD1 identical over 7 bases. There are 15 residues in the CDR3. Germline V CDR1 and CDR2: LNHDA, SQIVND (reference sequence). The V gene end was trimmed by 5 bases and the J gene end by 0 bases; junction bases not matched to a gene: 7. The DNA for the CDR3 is TGTGCCAGTAGTGGGACAGCGTTAAACTCCTACGAGCAGTACTTC. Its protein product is CASSGTALNSYEQYF.

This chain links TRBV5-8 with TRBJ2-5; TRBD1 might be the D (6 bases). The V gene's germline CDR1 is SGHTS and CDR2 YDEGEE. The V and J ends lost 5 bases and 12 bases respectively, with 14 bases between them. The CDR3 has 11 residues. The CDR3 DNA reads TGTGCCAGCAGGGACCCAGGGGTTGAGTACTTC. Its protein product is CASRDPGVEYF.

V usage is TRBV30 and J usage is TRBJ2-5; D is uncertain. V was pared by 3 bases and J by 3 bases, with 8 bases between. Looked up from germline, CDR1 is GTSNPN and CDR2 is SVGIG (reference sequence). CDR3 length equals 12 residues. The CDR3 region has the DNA TGTGCCTGGAGCGTCAATAAAGAGACCCAGTACTTC. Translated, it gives CAWSVNKETQYF.

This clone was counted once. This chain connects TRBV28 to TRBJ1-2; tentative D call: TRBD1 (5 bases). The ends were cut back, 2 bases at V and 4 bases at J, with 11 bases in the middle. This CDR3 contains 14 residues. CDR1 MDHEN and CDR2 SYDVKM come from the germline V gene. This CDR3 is CASSLPGFSYGYTF. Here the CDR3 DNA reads TGTGCCAGCAGTTTACCAGGGTTTAGCTATGGCTACACCTTC.

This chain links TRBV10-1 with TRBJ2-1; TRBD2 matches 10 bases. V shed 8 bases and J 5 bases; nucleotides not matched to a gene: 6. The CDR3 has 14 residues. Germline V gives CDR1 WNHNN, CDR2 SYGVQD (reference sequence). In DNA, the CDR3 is TGCGCCAGCGGTCTAGCGGGGGAGAACAATGAGCAGTTCTTC. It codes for CASGLAGENNEQFF.

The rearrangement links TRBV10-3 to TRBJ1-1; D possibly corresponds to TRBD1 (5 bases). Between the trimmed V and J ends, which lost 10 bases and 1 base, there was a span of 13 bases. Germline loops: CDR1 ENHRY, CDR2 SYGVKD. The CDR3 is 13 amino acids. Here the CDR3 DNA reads TGTGCCACTTTTGGAGGGGCGAACACTGAAGCTTTCTTT. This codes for CATFGGANTEAFF.